Below are 26 T cell receptor beta chains sequenced from a single sample in a study of blood T cell repertoires in COVID-19. Repertoires were generated with immunoSEQ multiplex PCR, while TCRdb's copy carries only in-frame clones and drops some. The sample includes 250,000 to 300,000 clones, about nine tenths of them seen just once. The material sequenced was PBMCs or T cells enriched from blood (not recorded which). The receptors derive from a man aged 18 to 29 who had recovered from COVID-19.

This clone was seen only once. This sequence joins TRBV4-1 and TRBJ2-7; 7 bases are shared with TRBD1. The CDR3 spans 15 residues. Per germline, CDR1 MGHRA and CDR2 YSYEKL. Germline trimming cut 1 base from V and 5 bases from J; bases unmatched to any gene: 8. The CDR3 protein is CASSQVETGLHEQYF. The CDR3 DNA reads TGCGCCAGCAGCCAAGTAGAGACAGGGTTGCACGAGCAGTACTTC.

V is TRBV5-1 and J is TRBJ2-1, with D perhaps TRBD2 (5 bases). This CDR3 region has 14 residues. The germline CDR1 and CDR2 sequences are SGHRS and YFSETQ. V was cut by 2 bases and J by 7 bases, with 13 bases left in between. In DNA form, the CDR3 reads TGCGCCAGCAGCTTAGCGGAGATAGGGAATGAGCAGTTCTTC. Its translation is CASSLAEIGNEQFF.

As concerns this clone: Distinct nucleotide sequences in the sample also encode this CDR3. This chain uses TRBV27 with TRBJ1-3; D is possibly TRBD1 (5 bases). Trimming left V 2 bases short and J 1 base short, with 6 bases between. The CDR3 has 14 amino acids. Germline-derived CDR1 and CDR2 are MNHEY and SMNVEV (reference sequence). The CDR3 sequence is CASSLRGSGNTIYF. DNA of the CDR3: TGTGCCAGCAGTTTAAGGGGTTCTGGAAACACCATATATTTT.

The chain carries TRBV11-3 and TRBJ2-7, with 8 bases matching TRBD2. Germline V CDR1 and CDR2: SGHNT, YENEEA. V lost 2 bases and J lost 1; bases outside the gene matches: 10. The CDR3 totals 17 residues. In DNA, the CDR3 is TGTGCCAGCAGCTTAACGGGGGGGACCCACGGGTCCTACGAGCAGTACTTC. Amino acid sequence: CASSLTGGTHGSYEQYF.

The chain links TRBV7-2 to TRBJ1-1; 9 bases are shared with TRBD1. Germline V gene sequence: CDR1 SGHTA, CDR2 FQGNSA. V was pared by 2 bases and J by 5 bases, with 12 bases of the junction left unmatched. This CDR3 has 17 residues. This CDR3 is CASSLRAGTGLRTEAFF. The DNA of the CDR3 is TGTGCCAGCAGCTTAAGGGCCGGGACAGGGCTCCGGACTGAAGCTTTCTTT.

V gene TRBV12-3 or TRBV12-4 combines with J gene TRBJ1-1, with a weak D call TRBD1 (5 bases). V was shortened by 3 bases and J by 7 bases, with 12 bases between the two germline ends. The CDR3 length is 13 residues. For the CDR3, the DNA is TGTGCCAGCAGTTTTGCCAGGGCGAGTGAAGCTTTCTTT. This sequence encodes CASSFARASEAFF.

The chain combines TRBV19 with TRBJ1-5, with a weak D call TRBD1 (5 bases). The length of the CDR3 is 16 residues. Germline CDR1 is LNHDA and CDR2 is SQIVND (reference sequence). V lost 8 bases to trimming and J lost 9 bases, with 26 bases between them. The CDR3 here is CASLRGVRFDVGPQHF. The CDR3 DNA follows: TGTGCCAGTCTCCGGGGGGTCCGGTTTGACGTTGGGCCCCAGCATTTT.

This clone was detected many times. This chain uses TRBV6-1 with TRBJ2-7; the match to TRBD2 covers 8 bases. V trimming: 1 base; J trimming: 7 bases; junction bases outside the gene matches: 6. The V gene's germline CDR1 is MNHNS and CDR2 SASEGT. The CDR3 spans 14 residues. CDR3: CASSEGAGEREQYF. Here the CDR3 DNA reads TGTGCCAGCAGTGAAGGAGCGGGGGAGCGGGAGCAGTACTTC.

Written as DNA, the CDR3 is TGTGCCAGCAGCCCCACATCCGGGAGGTACAATGAGCAGTTCTTC. Encoded protein: CASSPTSGRYNEQFF. This sequence joins TRBV7-2 and TRBJ2-1; 7 nucleotides match TRBD2. The CDR3 contains 15 residues. The ends lost 5 bases at V and 4 bases at J; junction bases unmatched: 8. CDR1 and CDR2 (germline): SGHTA, FQGNSA.

This clone was recorded only once. The genes are TRBV28 and TRBJ2-7; D is perhaps TRBD2 (6 bases). The V end was cut by 5 bases, the J end by 1 base, with 12 bases between. Germline V gene lookup returns CDR1 MDHEN and CDR2 SYDVKM. The length of the CDR3 is 14 residues. In nucleotides, the CDR3 is TGTGCCAGCAGTCCCTGGGGGGTATCCTACGAGCAGTACTTC. This encodes CASSPWGVSYEQYF.

The chain combines TRBV7-8 with TRBJ1-5; 7 bases map to TRBD1. V lost 5 bases to trimming and J lost 1 base; unmatched junction nucleotides: 8. In germline, CDR1 is SGHVS, CDR2 FQNEAQ. The CDR3 spans 16 residues. The CDR3, as DNA: TGTGCCAGCAGCCCGAGCCAGGGGGTAAGCAATCAGCCCCAGCATTTT. Translating gives CASSPSQGVSNQPQHF.

The V and J genes are TRBV5-1 and TRBJ2-1; 8 bases match TRBD2. The CDR3 totals 16 residues. The junction had 5 bases not matched to a gene; V was cut back by 0 bases and J by 3 bases. Germline CDR1 reads SGHRS; CDR2 reads YFSETQ. The CDR3, as DNA: TGCGCCAGCAGCTTGGCCGGCCGGGAGGGCTACAATGAGCAGTTCTTC. Its translation is CASSLAGREGYNEQFF.

The rearrangement joins TRBV3-1 (or the pseudogene TRBV3-2) to TRBJ1-6; TRBD1 aligns across 7 bases. The CDR3 is 14 residues long. V was pared by 1 base and J by 8 bases, with 2 bases of the junction left unmatched. Germline values: CDR1 LGHDT, CDR2 YNNKEL (reference sequence). This CDR3 is CASSQAQGDSPLHF. In nucleotides, the CDR3 is TGTGCCAGCAGCCAAGCGCAGGGGGATTCACCCCTCCACTTT.

J is TRBJ2-2 and V is TRBV7-9; D gene unclear. The CDR3 extends over 13 amino acids. Germline assignment: CDR1 SEHNR and CDR2 FQNEAQ (reference sequence). Trimming left V 5 bases short and J 4 bases short, with 8 bases between. CDR3: CASSQISTGELFF. The CDR3 nucleotides read TGTGCCAGCAGCCAGATATCCACCGGGGAGCTGTTTTTT.

The chain combines TRBV7-9 with TRBJ2-1; D call uncertain. The CDR3 sequence is 15 residues long. Germline loops: CDR1 SEHNR, CDR2 FQNEAQ (reference sequence). The V gene lost 4 bases and the J gene lost 3 bases, with 13 bases spanning the gap. Here the CDR3 DNA reads TGTGCCAGCAGCTCAAGCCTGGAGAGCTACAATGAGCAGTTCTTC. Translated: CASSSSLESYNEQFF.

This clone was detected only once. The V and J genes are TRBV6-5 and TRBJ1-2, with D possibly matching TRBD1 (6 bases). This CDR3 spans 14 amino acids. The V gene's germline CDR1 is MNHEY and CDR2 SVGAGI. V gave up 6 bases and J gave up 4 bases, with 15 bases separating them. The CDR3 DNA follows: TGTGCCAGCAGGAAGACACAGGGAAGCTATGGCTACACCTTC. Translating it yields CASRKTQGSYGYTF.

The chain uses TRBV19 and TRBJ1-4; D is undetermined. The CDR3 spans 14 residues. Germline lookup yields CDR1 LNHDA and CDR2 SQIVND (reference sequence). V lost 3 bases and J lost 8, with 13 bases in between. The CDR3 region has the DNA TGTGCCAGTAGTATGGAGGGCCTCACGGAAAAACTGTTTTTT. Protein sequence: CASSMEGLTEKLFF.

The chain employs TRBV13 and TRBJ1-6; 7 nucleotides agree with TRBD1. This CDR3 contains 16 residues. Germline CDR1 is PRHDT and CDR2 is FYEKMQ (reference sequence). J gave up 8 bases and V 5 bases, and 12 bases lay outside the gene matches. The CDR3 DNA sequence: TGTGCCAGCAGCCTAAACAGGGGTGCCAGTCATTCACCCCTCCACTTT. It translates to CASSLNRGASHSPLHF.

A few counts support this clone. The chain uses TRBV5-1 and TRBJ2-5, with TRBD1 matching over 9 bases. Germline V gives CDR1 SGHRS, CDR2 YFSETQ. The V gene end was trimmed by 4 bases and the J gene end by 4 bases; junction bases not matched to a gene: 5. CDR3 length: 14 amino acids. CDR3 bases: TGCGCCAGCAGCAGGACAGGGGCGCTAGAGACCCAGTACTTC. Protein: CASSRTGALETQYF.

The chain joins TRBV28 to TRBJ1-5; TRBD1 matches at 7 bases. Germline V gene data show CDR1 as MDHEN and CDR2 as SYDVKM. J lost 1 base, V lost 6 bases, and 9 bases had no gene match. This CDR3 comprises 16 residues. The CDR3 DNA follows: TGTGCCAGCAGCAAAGACAGGGAGTTCAGCAATCAGCCCCAGCATTTT. This sequence encodes CASSKDREFSNQPQHF.

The count of this clone is one. This chain connects TRBV7-3 to TRBJ2-1; TRBD1 matches 9 bases. With V trimmed by 5 bases and J by 4 bases, 3 bases remained unmatched. This CDR3 spans 14 amino acids. The germline V gene encodes CDR1 SGHTA and CDR2 FQGTGA. CDR3 in amino acids: CASSPGQGYNEQFF. The CDR3 DNA reads as TGTGCCAGCAGCCCAGGACAGGGGTACAATGAGCAGTTCTTC.

The sample holds one count of this clone. The chain has TRBV7-8 and TRBJ2-7, with D maybe TRBD1 (6 bases). There are 14 residues in the CDR3. V lost 5 bases, J lost 4 bases, and 15 bases lay in between. Germline CDR1 and CDR2: SGHVS and FQNEAQ. The CDR3 nucleotides are TGTGCCAGCAGCGGAGGATCACAGGGTTACGAGCAGTACTTC. It is translated as CASSGGSQGYEQYF.

The chain joins TRBV5-1 to TRBJ2-7; tentative D call: TRBD2 (6 bases). Trimming cost V 6 bases and J 3 bases, with 13 bases left between them. Germline V CDR1 and CDR2: SGHRS, YFSETQ. The CDR3 spans 13 residues. The CDR3 loop is CASTHNGGYEQYF. CDR3 nucleotides: TGCGCCAGCACCCATAACGGGGGCTACGAGCAGTACTTC.

J is TRBJ2-3 and V is TRBV19; 9 nucleotides align to TRBD1. This CDR3 region has 16 residues. The trim removed 4 bases at V and 0 bases at J, leaving 5 bases unmatched. From germline, CDR1 is LNHDA and CDR2 SQIVND (reference sequence). CDR3 DNA sequence: TGTGCCAGTAGTAACCGGGACAGGGTGAGCACAGATACGCAGTATTTT. Translation: CASSNRDRVSTDTQYF.

The chain links TRBV14 to TRBJ2-2; D remains unclear. The CDR3 totals 14 residues. Germline values: CDR1 SGHDN, CDR2 FVKESK. Trimming stripped 1 base from V and 5 bases from J, with 8 bases between. CDR3 sequence: CASSQVTGTGELFF. CDR3 in DNA: TGTGCCAGCAGCCAAGTTACGGGTACCGGGGAGCTGTTTTTT.

This chain uses TRBV11-2 with TRBJ2-1; weak D call: TRBD1 (7 bases). This CDR3 is built from 14 residues. CDR1 SGHAT and CDR2 FQNNGV come from the germline V gene. Trimming cost V 4 bases and J 5 bases, with 12 bases left between them. The CDR3 sequence: CASSSIRGDNEQFF. For the CDR3, the DNA is TGTGCCAGCAGCTCAATCAGGGGGGACAATGAGCAGTTCTTC.